These T cell receptor beta chains were read from a single sample in a study of blood T cell repertoires in COVID-19. This table comes from immunoSEQ multiplex PCR, and its TCRdb copy is limited to in-frame clones, with some not included. The sample records 300,000 to 400,000 clones, about 88% being singletons. Sequencing was performed on PBMCs or T cells enriched from blood (not recorded which). The receptors here all came from a woman aged 18-29 years who had recovered from COVID-19. Each CDR3 is given with its conserved first and last residue. The order of the fields is J gene, V gene, CDR3 protein.

TRBJ2-7 | TRBV27 | CASSGTGTYEQYF
TRBJ1-5 | TRBV28 | CASSISGRPQHF
TRBJ2-6 | TRBV13 | CASSLREAGANVLTF
TRBJ1-1 | TRBV5-1 | CASSLGRNTEAFF
TRBJ1-6 | TRBV5-5 | CASSLEGHLSSYNSPLHF
TRBJ1-3 | TRBV7-2 | CASSLWDRSGNTIYF
TRBJ1-1 | TRBV4-1 | CASSQDRGLRVDTEAFF
TRBJ1-1 | TRBV5-1 | CASSYRERTEAFF
TRBJ2-1 | TRBV19 | CAIASGGYYNEQFF
TRBJ2-7 | TRBV1 | CTSKGGRVYEQYF
TRBJ1-6 | TRBV25-1 | CASRGQGGSYNSPLHF
TRBJ1-5 | TRBV18 | CASSPPGWEAQPQHF
TRBJ2-5 | TRBV7-2 | CASSLAPSGGSGETQYF
TRBJ2-3 | TRBV6-4 | CASSDSMGSGADTQYF
TRBJ2-7 | TRBV28 | CASSPWTGGYEQYF
TRBJ2-5 | TRBV2 | CASSGSRGKETQYF
TRBJ2-4 | TRBV6-5 | CASSDGGGTNIQYF
TRBJ1-5 | TRBV30 | CAWSKGKVRLSQPQHF
TRBJ1-4 | TRBV4-1 | CASSQPPRGVDEKLFF
TRBJ2-6 | TRBV5-1 | CASSAGQTISGANVLTF
TRBJ2-3 | TRBV30 | CAWSVTGGTDTQYF
TRBJ1-6 | TRBV7-2 | CASSLMGQGNSPLHF
TRBJ2-7 | TRBV7-9 | CASSFYRDNDNPPYEQYF
TRBJ1-1 | TRBV10-3 | CAIKAREAEAFF
TRBJ2-7 | TRBV19 | CASSAGTLLSSYEQYF
TRBJ2-2 | TRBV6-5 | CASSYSRGPNTGELFF
TRBJ2-3 | TRBV7-3 | CASSSLAGASTDTQYF
TRBJ1-4 | TRBV18 | CASSPEGGREKLFF
TRBJ1-2 | TRBV6-1 | CASSELGDYGYTF
TRBJ1-1 | TRBV7-3 | CASSLDRRAEAFF
TRBJ1-2 | TRBV4-2 | CASSQEYRYYGYTF
TRBJ1-4 | TRBV5-1 | CASSSPQGKLFF
TRBJ2-7 | TRBV7-8 | CASSLGLAAAYEQYF
TRBJ1-2 | TRBV9 | CASSVDSRAGYGYTF
TRBJ1-6 | TRBV4-3 | CASSHRGNSPLHF
TRBJ2-1 | TRBV7-3 | CASSPPGGGDEQFF
TRBJ1-4 | TRBV3-1/TRBV3-2 | CASSQDGGVGEKLFF
TRBJ2-2 | TRBV11-3 | CASGYLGTGDTGELFF